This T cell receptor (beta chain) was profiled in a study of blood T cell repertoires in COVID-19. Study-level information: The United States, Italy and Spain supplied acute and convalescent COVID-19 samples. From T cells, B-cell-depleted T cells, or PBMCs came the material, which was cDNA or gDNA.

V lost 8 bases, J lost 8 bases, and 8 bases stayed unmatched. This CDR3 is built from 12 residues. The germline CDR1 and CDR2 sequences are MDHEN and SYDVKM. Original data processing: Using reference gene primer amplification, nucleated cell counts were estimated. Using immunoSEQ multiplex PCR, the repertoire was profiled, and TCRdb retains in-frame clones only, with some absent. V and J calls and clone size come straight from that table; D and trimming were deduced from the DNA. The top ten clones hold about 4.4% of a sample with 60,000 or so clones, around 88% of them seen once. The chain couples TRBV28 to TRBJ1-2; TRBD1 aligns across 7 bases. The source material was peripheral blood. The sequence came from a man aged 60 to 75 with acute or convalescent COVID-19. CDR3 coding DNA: TGTGCCAGCGGACAGGCCATCAGGGGCTACACCTTC. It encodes CASGQAIRGYTF.